The clone carrying this T cell receptor (beta chain) was counted only a few times. Graves' hyperthyroidism was deemed stable given no ophthalmopathy progression within 18 months. These data belong to a study of T cells in Graves' hyperthyroidism and ophthalmopathy. There were TCR beta CDR3 regions amplified from RNA transcripts. TCR CDR3 underwent first-round RT-PCR with the HTBI primer set. TCRdb independently ran MiXCR on the multiplex PCR reads; one entry per CDR3 protein. The profile shows fewer than 600,000 distinct CDR3 sequences, approximately 15% of them singletons. This CDR3 spans 14 amino acids. V shed 2 bases and J shed 0 bases, with 8 bases lying between them. The germline V gene has CDR1 SGHAT and CDR2 FQNNGV.

The chain uses TRBV11-2 and TRBJ2-7, with D uncertain. The sequenced material came from blood. This sequence was found in a woman aged 18-29 years with Graves' hyperthyroidism. The DNA for the CDR3 is TGTGCCAGCAGCTTATACCCAAGCTCCTACGAGCAGTACTTC. Translating it yields CASSLYPSSYEQYF.